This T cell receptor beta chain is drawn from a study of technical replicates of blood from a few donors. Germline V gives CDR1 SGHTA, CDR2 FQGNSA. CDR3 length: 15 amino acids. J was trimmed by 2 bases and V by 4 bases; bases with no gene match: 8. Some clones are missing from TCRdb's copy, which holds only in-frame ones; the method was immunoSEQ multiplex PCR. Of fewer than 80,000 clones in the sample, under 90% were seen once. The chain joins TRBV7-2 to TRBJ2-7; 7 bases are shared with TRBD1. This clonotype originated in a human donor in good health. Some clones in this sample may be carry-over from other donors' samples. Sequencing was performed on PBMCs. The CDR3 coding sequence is TGTGCCAGCAGCTCTGGACAGGTGAGAGCCTACGAGCAGTACTTC. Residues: CASSSGQVRAYEQYF.